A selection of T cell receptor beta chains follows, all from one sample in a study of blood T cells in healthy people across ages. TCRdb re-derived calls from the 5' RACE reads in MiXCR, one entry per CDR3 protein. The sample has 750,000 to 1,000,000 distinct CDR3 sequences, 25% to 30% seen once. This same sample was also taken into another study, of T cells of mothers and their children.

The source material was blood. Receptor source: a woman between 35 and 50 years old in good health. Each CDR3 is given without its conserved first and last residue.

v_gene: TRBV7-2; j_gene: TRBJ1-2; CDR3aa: ASSPPVGTGKYGYT
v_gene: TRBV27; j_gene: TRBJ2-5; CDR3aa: ASSRLAGTQY
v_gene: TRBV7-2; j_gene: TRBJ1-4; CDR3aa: ASSPNVGTNEKLF
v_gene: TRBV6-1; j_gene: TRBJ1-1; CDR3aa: ASSPRATGANEAF
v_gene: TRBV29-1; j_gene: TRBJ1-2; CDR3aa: SVEEWRQGVQGYT
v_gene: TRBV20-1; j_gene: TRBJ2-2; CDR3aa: SAKGLSGTGELF
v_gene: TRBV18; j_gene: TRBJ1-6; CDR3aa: ASSPAASGQGSSPLH
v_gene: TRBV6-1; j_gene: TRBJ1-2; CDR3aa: ASSEWGQGSPFSYGYT
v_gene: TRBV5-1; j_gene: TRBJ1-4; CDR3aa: ASSPGTGGREKLF
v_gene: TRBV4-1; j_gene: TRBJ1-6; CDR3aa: ASSQERAGSPLH
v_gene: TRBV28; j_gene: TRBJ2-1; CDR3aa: ASTIEGSRTYNEQF
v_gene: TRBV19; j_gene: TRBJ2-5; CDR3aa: ASSKRDSLQETQY
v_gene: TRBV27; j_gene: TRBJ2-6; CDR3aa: ASSLGGGMPGANVLT
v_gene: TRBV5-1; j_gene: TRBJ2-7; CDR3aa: ASSLDPVAGYEQY
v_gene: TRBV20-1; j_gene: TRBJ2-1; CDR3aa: SARENAGNPYNEQF
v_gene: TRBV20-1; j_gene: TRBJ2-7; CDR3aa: SARVARETGYEQY
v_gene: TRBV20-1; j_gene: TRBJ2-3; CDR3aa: SAWGQANTQY
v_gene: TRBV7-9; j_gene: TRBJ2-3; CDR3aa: ASSLGLRDTDTQY
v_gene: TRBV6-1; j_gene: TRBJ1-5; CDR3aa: ASRPGANQPQH
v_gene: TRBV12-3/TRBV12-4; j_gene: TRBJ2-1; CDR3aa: ASSVGGGGDEQF
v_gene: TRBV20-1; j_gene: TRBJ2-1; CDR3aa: STRGQVHNEQF
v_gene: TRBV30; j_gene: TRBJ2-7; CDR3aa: AWGTGITYEQY
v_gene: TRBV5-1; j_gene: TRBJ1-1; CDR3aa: ASSLEGQGRTEAF
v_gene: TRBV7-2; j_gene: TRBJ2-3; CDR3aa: ASSLAPSGVSTDTQY
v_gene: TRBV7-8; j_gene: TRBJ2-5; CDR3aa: ASSLVSGQQETQY
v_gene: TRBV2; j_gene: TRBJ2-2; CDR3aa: ASGTETNTGELF
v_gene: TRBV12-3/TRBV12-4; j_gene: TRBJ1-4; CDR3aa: ASSFPRPINEELF
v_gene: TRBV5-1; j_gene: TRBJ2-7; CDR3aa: ASSLDKSDSYEQY
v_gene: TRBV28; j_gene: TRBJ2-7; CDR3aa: ASSFGGGKGRPPYEQY
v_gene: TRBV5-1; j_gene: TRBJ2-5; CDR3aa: ASSGGQGGQETQY
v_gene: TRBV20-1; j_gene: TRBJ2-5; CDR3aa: SASSIEWGSGLEETQY
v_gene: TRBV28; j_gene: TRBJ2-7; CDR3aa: ASSLRTGTSYEQY
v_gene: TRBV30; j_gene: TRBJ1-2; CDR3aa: AWSPNQGNGYT
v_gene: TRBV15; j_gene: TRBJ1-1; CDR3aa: ATSWDRDSAEAF
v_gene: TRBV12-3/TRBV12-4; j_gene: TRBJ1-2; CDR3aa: ARSLLLGQGHGYT
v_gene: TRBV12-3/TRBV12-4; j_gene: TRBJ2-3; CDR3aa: ASIKGGSTDAQY
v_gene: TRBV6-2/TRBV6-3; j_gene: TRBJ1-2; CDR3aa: ASSYSRGGGYT
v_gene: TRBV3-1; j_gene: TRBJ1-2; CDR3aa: ANTKGLPPSYT
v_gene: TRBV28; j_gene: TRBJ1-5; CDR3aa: ASSSGGGQETQH
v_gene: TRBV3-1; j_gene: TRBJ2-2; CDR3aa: ASRTSGTGSTGELF